This TCR beta chain was observed in a study of blood T cell repertoires in COVID-19. Study in general: PBMCs, B-cell-depleted T cells, or T cells provided the cDNA or gDNA that made up the material.

TCRdb's table, derived via immunoSEQ multiplex PCR, lists solely in-frame clones and lacks some. The sample contains roughly 340,000 clones, about 89% of which appear only once. The sequencing sample was made of peripheral blood. The clonotype was recovered from a woman aged 30 to 39 with COVID-19, enrolled during active disease.

CDR3 in DNA: TGTGTAGCGGGGGGCCAAGAGACCCAGTACTTC. Amino acid sequence: CVAGGQETQYF. This chain links TRBV5-4 with TRBJ2-5, with 10 bases lining up with TRBD2. The germline gives CDR1 SGHNT, CDR2 YYREEE (reference sequence). This CDR3 contains 11 residues.